This TCR beta chain was profiled in a study of Ad26.COV2.S vaccination and SARS-CoV-2 variants (TCRdb year 2021). For context, the study as a whole: Donors in the vaccine arm were drawn from COV1001, a phase I-IIa trial of Ad26.COV2.S in healthy adults that was multicentre, randomized, double-blind and placebo-controlled. Trial participants were randomized into five groups of five: low-dose or high-dose Ad26.COV2.S given once or twice, or placebo on both occasions. The TCR-sequenced set comprised approximately 30 samples: around 20 Ad26.COV2.S vaccine recipients, 5 placebo recipients and 8 SARS-CoV-2 convalescent individuals. Dosing of Ad26.COV2.S was intramuscular, at either 5x10^10 or 1x10^11 viral particles, delivered as one shot or as two shots spaced 56 days apart. TCRbeta repertoire sequencing served as the tool for gauging how specific and how broad the SARS-CoV-2-reactive T cell receptors were following Ad26.COV2.S vaccination. Investigators did not know the trial group allocation while performing experiments and assessing outcomes.

The treatment or condition label for this specimen denotes: about 20 received Ad26.COV2.S at low or high dose, single or two shots; 5 received placebo; per-sample allocation not given. For vaccine and placebo recipients, repertoires were sequenced using samples collected on day 63 after the first injection. Cohort 1b enrolled some 25 adults aged 18-55 years at a single site in Boston, USA, between 29 July and 7 August 2020. As a vaccine, Ad26.COV2.S was a replication-incompetent adenovirus type 26 vector that expressed a prefusion-stabilized SARS-CoV-2 spike protein derived from the original Wuhan strain. CDR1 is given as LNHDA and CDR2 as SQIVND, both from the germline V gene (reference sequence). The V and J ends are trimmed by 7 bases and 0 bases, leaving 12 bases between them. The cysteine opens and the phenylalanine closes a CDR3 of 14 amino acids. Only CDR3 DNA is held: 42 bases, read in frame from base 1.

A note on this clone: Its antigen specificity is not known. The input lacks base qualities; no much larger clone sits a single base away.

The study at large found these results: After vaccination, spike-specific CD8+ and CD4+ T cell responses were reported to show substantial breadth. According to the authors, total T cell responses may have been underestimated by the TCR breadth and depth analyses. Comparing responses between vaccine doses or regimens was not something the study was powered to do. Ad26.COV2.S recipients had higher spike-specific TCR breadth than placebo recipients (P = 0.0014). Vaccine and placebo recipients had similar non-spike TCR breadth, a finding consistent with the vaccine containing only spike.

The immunoSEQ Assay was used to sequence TCRbeta CDR3 regions. After extraction, genomic DNA underwent amplification by bias-controlled multiplex PCR, followed by high-throughput sequencing. The authors' analysis ran thus. To quantify the absolute abundance of each unique TCRbeta CDR3 region, sequences were collapsed and filtered. T cell fraction was estimated by normalizing TCRbeta template counts to usable DNA, which was measured by amplifying reference genes present in all nucleated cells. Repertoire TCRs were annotated as SARS-CoV-2-specific by exact matching of V gene, CDR3 amino acid sequence and J gene to a known reactive TCR set. The reference SARS-CoV-2 TCR set came from MIRA and was filtered for enrichment in COVID-19-positive ImmuneCODE repertoires, removing public or cross-reactive TCRs. Using the MIRA antigens, annotated TCRs were further analysed by specific ORF or by position within an ORF. Breadth was defined as the number of annotated unique rearrangements divided by the total number of unique productive rearrangements, and depth was defined as the summed frequency of the annotated unique rearrangements. Two-sided Wilcoxon rank-sum tests were used to compare TCR breadth between groups. TCRdb carries this immuneACCESS record with in-frame sequences only. Its versions omit some clonotypes, under half of them owing to an unresolved V gene in the studies checked, with the rest unexplained. From that table come the V and J calls and clone size; the DNA was used to work out D and trimming. For this sample the table gives hundreds of thousands of clones, of which around 90% were detected only once. The ten largest account for 3.4% of the sample.

This chain joins TRBV19 to TRBJ1-2; the D gene is perhaps TRBD1, from 6 matching bases. Specimen: peripheral blood, collected in a trial of Ad26.COV2.S vaccine versus placebo. This TCR came from a person aged 18 to 65 who received the Ad26.COV2.S COVID-19 vaccine or a placebo. The DNA sequence reads TGTGCCAGTAACCTACAGGGCTCTAACTATGGCTACACCTTC. This codes for CASNLQGSNYGYTF.